These T cell receptor beta chains were read from a single sample in a study of identical twins. Via MiXCR, TCRdb re-called the 5' RACE reads, giving one row per CDR3 protein. Of hundreds of thousands of distinct CDR3 sequences detected, about 20% appear once; the ten largest clones hold around 13%. These data were likewise used in another study, on T cells expressing NK-cell markers.

The sample was PBMCs. These receptors all stem from a woman aged 18 to 35 in good health. The CDR3 runs from the conserved cysteine through the conserved F or W. D genes are given only for firm matches. Not every row has a clone size; where given, it reads once, few, many or a size class.

few	TRBJ2-2	-	TRBV6-6	TGTGCCAGCTGGGCCGGGGAGCTGTTTTTT	CASWAGELFF
few	TRBJ2-7	TRBD1	TRBV7-2	TGTGCCAGCAGCCGACCGGGACAGGGATTTTGGGAGCAGTACTTC	CASSRPGQGFWEQYF
-	TRBJ2-7	-	TRBV6-2/TRBV6-3	TGTGCCAGCAGTTCCTTCTTCGGACCCTCCTACGAGCAGTACTTC	CASSSFFGPSYEQYF
-	TRBJ2-1	-	TRBV29-1	TGCAGCGTTCGGGAAACTCCCCCGGGGAATGAGCAGTTCTTC	CSVRETPPGNEQFF
few	TRBJ2-1	-	TRBV4-3	TGCGCCAGCAGCACCGAGGTCCAGCGTTCTCACAATGAGCAGTTCTTC	CASSTEVQRSHNEQFF
few	TRBJ2-3	TRBD2	TRBV20-1	TGCAGTGCTATCGAGAGCGGGGGCCGTGGGACAGATACGCAGTATTTT	CSAIESGGRGTDTQYF
-	TRBJ2-4	-	TRBV5-1	TGCGCCAGCAGCTTGTCTGGGAGTGGAAACATTCAGTACTTC	CASSLSGSGNIQYF
-	TRBJ1-6	-	TRBV12-3/TRBV12-4	TGTGCCAGCAGCACCCGGGGATCCTATAATTCACCCCTCCACTTT	CASSTRGSYNSPLHF
many	TRBJ2-2	TRBD1	TRBV12-3/TRBV12-4	TGTGCCAGCAGCCCGGGACAGACCACCGGGGAGCTGTTTTTT	CASSPGQTTGELFF
-	TRBJ2-1	-	TRBV6-5	TGTGCCAGCAGTTACTTATCCGGGAGCTCCTACAATGAGCAGTTCTTC	CASSYLSGSSYNEQFF
-	TRBJ1-1	-	TRBV20-1	TGCAGTGCTAGAGTAGGGGGGCAGGACACTGAAGCCTTCTTT	CSARVGGQDTEAFF
once	TRBJ2-1	TRBD2	TRBV20-1	TGCAGTGCTAGAGATCGGTATAGCGGGGGGCGAAGTGAGCAGTTCTTC	CSARDRYSGGRSEQFF
many	TRBJ2-2	TRBD2	TRBV25-1	TGTGCCAGCAGTCCCACCCCCGGGACTAGCGGGAGGGCCTCGTACACCGGGGAGCTGTTTTTT	CASSPTPGTSGRASYTGELFF
-	TRBJ1-5	TRBD1	TRBV10-3	TGTGCCATCAGGGGGATGGACAGGGATCAGCCCCAGCATTTT	CAIRGMDRDQPQHF
-	TRBJ2-3	TRBD2	TRBV5-8	TGTGCCAGCAACCCGGTCGGACTAGGGTCTCTAGACACAGATACGCAGTATTTT	CASNPVGLGSLDTDTQYF
-	TRBJ2-3	-	TRBV5-8	TGTGCCAGCAGCTCACCTCGGACTATCGATACGCAGTATTTT	CASSSPRTIDTQYF
-	TRBJ2-5	-	TRBV9	TGTGCCAGCAGCGTCTCTTCGTGGGAGACCCAGTACTTC	CASSVSSWETQYF